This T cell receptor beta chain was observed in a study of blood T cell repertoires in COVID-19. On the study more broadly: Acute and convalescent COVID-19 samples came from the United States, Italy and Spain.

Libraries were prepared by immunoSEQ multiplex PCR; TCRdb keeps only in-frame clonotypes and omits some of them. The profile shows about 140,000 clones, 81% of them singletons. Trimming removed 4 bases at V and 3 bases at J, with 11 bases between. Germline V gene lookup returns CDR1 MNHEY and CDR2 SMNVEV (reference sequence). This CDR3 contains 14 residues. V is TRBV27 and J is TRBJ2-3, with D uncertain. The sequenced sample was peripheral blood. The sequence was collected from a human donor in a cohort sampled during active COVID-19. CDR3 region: CASSSFLETDTQYF. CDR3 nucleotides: TGTGCCAGCAGTTCCTTTCTAGAGACAGATACGCAGTATTTT.